The clone carrying this TCR beta chain was seen a few times. This record belongs to a study of identifying expanded T cells in peripheral blood. Clones were read by immunoSEQ multiplex PCR, and TCRdb kept only the in-frame ones, dropping some. The data contain roughly 120,000 clones, 88% of them singletons. The CDR3 runs to 13 residues. CDR1 and CDR2 from the germline V gene are MDHEN and SYDVKM. V lost 5 bases and J lost 5, with 10 bases in between. The sample taken for sequencing was blood. This receptor was obtained from a person aged 18 to 70 in good health. This chain connects TRBV28 to TRBJ2-1; D might be TRBD2 (6 bases). CDR3: CASSMGLNNEQFF. The CDR3 coding sequence is TGTGCCAGCAGTATGGGACTGAACAATGAGCAGTTCTTC.